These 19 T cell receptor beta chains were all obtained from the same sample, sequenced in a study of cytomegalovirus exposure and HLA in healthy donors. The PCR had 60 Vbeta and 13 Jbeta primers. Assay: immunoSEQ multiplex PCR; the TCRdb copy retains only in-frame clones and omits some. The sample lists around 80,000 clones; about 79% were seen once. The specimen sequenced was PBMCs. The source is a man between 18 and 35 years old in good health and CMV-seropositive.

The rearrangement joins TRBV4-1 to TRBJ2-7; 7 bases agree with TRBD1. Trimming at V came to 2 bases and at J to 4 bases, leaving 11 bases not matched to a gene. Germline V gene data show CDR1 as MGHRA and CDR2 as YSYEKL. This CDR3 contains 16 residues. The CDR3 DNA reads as TGCGCCAGCAGCCAACTGGGACAGTCATTAGCGTACGAGCAGTACTTC. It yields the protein CASSQLGQSLAYEQYF.

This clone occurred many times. CDR3 loop: CASSGRDSYGTGELFF. The CDR3 region has the DNA TGTGCCAGCAGTGGCCGGGACAGCTATGGCACCGGGGAGCTGTTTTTT. V usage is TRBV6-1 and J usage is TRBJ2-2, with 7 bases matching TRBD1. J lost 4 bases, V lost 4 bases, and 9 bases had no gene match. CDR3 length: 16 residues. Germline CDR1 MNHNS, CDR2 SASEGT.

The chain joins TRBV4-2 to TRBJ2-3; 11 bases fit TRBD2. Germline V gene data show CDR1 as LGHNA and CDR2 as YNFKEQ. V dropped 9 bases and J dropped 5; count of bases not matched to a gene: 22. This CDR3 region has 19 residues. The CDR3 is CASPKPPLRLAGTRDTQYF. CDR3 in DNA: TGTGCCAGTCCAAAACCCCCTCTAAGACTAGCGGGGACGAGAGATACGCAGTATTTT.

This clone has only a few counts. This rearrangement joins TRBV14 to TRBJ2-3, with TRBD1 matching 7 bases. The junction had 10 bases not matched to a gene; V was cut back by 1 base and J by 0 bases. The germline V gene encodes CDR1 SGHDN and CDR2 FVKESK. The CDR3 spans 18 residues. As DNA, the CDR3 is TGTGCCAGCAGCCAAGTCAACAGGGGTGATTCAAGCACAGATACGCAGTATTTT. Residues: CASSQVNRGDSSTDTQYF.

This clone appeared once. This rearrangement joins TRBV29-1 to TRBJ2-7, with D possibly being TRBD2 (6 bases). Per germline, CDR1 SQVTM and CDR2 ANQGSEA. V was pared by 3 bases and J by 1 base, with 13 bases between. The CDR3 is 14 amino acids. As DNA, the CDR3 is TGCAGCGTTGACATACCCGGGGGTTCCTACGAGCAGTACTTC. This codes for CSVDIPGGSYEQYF.

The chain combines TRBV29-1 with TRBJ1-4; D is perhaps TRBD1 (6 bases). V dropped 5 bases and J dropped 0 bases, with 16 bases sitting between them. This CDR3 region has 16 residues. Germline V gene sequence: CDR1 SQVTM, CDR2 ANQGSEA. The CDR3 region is CSVLGGAAATNEKLFF. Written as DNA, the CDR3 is TGCAGCGTTTTGGGGGGGGCGGCTGCAACTAATGAAAAACTGTTTTTT.

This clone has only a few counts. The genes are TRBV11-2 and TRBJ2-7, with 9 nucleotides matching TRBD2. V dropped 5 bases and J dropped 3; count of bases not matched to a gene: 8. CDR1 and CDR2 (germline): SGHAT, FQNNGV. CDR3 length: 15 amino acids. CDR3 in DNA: TGTGCCAGCAGCCCCCGGACTAGCGAGGTCTACGAGCAGTACTTC. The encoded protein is CASSPRTSEVYEQYF.

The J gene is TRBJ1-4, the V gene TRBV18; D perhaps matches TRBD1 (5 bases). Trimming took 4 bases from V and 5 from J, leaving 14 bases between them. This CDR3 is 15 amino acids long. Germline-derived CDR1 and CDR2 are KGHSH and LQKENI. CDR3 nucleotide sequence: TGTGCCAGCTCACGTAGACAGAGCGAGAATGAAAAACTGTTTTTT. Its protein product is CASSRRQSENEKLFF.

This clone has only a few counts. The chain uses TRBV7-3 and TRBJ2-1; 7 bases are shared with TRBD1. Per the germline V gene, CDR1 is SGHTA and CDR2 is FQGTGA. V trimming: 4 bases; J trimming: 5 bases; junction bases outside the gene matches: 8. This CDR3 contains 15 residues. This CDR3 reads CASSWRQGDNNEQFF. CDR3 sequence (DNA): TGTGCCAGCAGCTGGAGGCAGGGGGATAACAATGAGCAGTTCTTC.

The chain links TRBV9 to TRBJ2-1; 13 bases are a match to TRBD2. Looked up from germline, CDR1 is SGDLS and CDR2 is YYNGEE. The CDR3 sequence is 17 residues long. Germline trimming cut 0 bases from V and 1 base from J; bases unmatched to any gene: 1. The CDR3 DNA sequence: TGTGCCAGCAGCGTAGGGACTAGCGGGAGATCCTACAATGAGCAGTTCTTC. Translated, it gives CASSVGTSGRSYNEQFF.

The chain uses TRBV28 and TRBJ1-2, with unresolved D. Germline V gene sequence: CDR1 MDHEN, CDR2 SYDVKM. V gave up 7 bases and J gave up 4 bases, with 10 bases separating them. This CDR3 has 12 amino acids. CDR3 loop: CASMRARYGYTF. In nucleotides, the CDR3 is TGTGCCAGCATGCGGGCCCGCTATGGCTACACCTTC.

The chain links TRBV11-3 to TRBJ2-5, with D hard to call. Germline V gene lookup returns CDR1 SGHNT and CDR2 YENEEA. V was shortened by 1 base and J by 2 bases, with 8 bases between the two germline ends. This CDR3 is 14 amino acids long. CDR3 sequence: CASSLGWQQETQYF. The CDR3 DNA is TGTGCCAGCAGCTTAGGGTGGCAACAAGAGACCCAGTACTTC.

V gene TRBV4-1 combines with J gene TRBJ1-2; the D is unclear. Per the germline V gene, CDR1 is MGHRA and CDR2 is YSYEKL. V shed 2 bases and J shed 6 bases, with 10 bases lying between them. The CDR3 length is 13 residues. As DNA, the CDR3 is TGCGCCAGCAGCCAAAATGGAGACCATGGCTACACCTTC. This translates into CASSQNGDHGYTF.

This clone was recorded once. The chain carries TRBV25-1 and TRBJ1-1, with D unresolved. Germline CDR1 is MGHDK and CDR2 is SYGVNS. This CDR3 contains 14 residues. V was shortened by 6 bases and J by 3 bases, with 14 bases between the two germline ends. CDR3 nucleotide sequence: TGTGCCAGCAGCCACGCCGGTGTATACACTGAAGCTTTCTTT. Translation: CASSHAGVYTEAFF.

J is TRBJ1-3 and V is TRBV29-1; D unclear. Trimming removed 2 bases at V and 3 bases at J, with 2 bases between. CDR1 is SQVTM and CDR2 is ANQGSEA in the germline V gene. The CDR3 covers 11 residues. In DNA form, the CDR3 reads TGCAGCGTTGAACTTGGAAACACCATATATTTT. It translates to CSVELGNTIYF.

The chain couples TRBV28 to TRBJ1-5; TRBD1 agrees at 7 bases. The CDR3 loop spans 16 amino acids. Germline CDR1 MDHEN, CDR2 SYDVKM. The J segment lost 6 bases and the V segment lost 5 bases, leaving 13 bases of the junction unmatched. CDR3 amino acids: CASSIHPRQGPQPQHF. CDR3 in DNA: TGTGCCAGCAGTATCCACCCCCGACAGGGACCTCAGCCCCAGCATTTT. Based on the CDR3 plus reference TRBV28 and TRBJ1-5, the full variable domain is DVKVTQSSRYLVKRTGEKVFLECVQDMDHENMFWYRQDPGLGLRLIYFSYDVKMKEKGDIPEGYSVSREKKERFSLILESASTNQTSMYLCASSIHPRQGPQPQHFGDGTRLSIL.

This CDR3 reads CASSGQHNQPQHF. The DNA of the CDR3 is TGTGCCAGCTCCGGACAGCACAATCAGCCCCAGCATTTT. This chain connects TRBV6-1 to TRBJ1-5; perhaps TRBD1 as D (6 bases). V lost 8 bases and J 3 bases, leaving 11 bases between the germline ends. CDR3 length equals 13 residues. Germline V CDR1 and CDR2: MNHNS, SASEGT.

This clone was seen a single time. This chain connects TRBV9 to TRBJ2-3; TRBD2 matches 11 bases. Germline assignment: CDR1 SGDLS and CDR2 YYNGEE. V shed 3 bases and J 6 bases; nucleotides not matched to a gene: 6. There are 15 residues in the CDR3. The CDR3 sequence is CASSAGTSGGDTQYF. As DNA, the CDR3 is TGTGCCAGCAGCGCCGGGACTAGCGGCGGGGATACGCAGTATTTT.

The CDR3 is CASSLVEGGTYEQYF. For the CDR3, the DNA is TGTGCCAGCAGCTTAGTTGAGGGCGGCACCTACGAGCAGTACTTC. The chain has TRBV7-2 and TRBJ2-7; tentative D call: TRBD2 (5 bases). Trimming took off 1 base at V and 2 bases at J, with 12 bases between the two ends. The germline V gene has CDR1 SGHTA and CDR2 FQGNSA. The CDR3 is made up of 15 amino acids.